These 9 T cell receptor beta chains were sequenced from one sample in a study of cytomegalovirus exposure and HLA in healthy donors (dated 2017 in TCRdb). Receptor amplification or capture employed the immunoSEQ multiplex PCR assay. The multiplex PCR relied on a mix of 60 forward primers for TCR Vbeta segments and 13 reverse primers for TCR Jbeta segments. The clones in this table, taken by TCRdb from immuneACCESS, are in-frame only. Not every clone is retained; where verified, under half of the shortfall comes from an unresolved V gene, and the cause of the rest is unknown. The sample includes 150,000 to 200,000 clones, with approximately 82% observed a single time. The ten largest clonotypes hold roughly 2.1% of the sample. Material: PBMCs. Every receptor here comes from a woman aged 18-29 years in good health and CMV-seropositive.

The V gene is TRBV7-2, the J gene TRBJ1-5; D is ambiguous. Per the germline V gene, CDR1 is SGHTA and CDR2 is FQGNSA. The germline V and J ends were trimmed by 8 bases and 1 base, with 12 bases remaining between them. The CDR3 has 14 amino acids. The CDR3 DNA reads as TGTGCCAGCGCGAGGGTCGGGAGCAATCAGCCCCAGCATTTT. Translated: CASARVGSNQPQHF.

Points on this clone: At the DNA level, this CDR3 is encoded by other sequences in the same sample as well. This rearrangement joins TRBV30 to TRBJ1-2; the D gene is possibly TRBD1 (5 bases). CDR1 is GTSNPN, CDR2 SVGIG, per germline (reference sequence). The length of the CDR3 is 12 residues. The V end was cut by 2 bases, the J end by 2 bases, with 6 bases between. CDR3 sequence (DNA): TGTGCCTGGAGTCGGGGGAACTATGGCTACACCTTC. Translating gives CAWSRGNYGYTF.

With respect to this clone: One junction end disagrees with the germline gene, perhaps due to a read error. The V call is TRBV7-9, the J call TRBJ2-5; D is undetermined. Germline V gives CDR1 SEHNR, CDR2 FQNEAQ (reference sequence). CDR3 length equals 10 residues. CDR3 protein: CSSQKETQYF. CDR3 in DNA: TGTTCCAGCCAGAAGGAGACCCAGTACTTC. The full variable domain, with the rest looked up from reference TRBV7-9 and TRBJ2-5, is DTGVSQNPRHKITKRGQNVTFRCDPISEHNRLYWYRQTLGQGPEFLTYFQNEAQLEKSRLLSDRFSAERPKGSFSTLEIQRTEQGDSAMYLCSSQKETQYFGPGTRLLVL.

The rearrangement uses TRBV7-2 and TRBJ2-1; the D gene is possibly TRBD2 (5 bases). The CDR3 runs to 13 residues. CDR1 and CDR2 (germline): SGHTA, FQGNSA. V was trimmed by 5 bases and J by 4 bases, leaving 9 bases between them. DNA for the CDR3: TGTGCCAGCAGCCCCCGAGGGTACAATGAGCAGTTCTTC. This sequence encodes CASSPRGYNEQFF. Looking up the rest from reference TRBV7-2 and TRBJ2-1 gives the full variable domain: GAGVSQSPSNKVTEKGKDVELRCDPISGHTALYWYRQSLGQGLEFLIYFQGNSAPDKSGLPSDRFSAERTGGSVSTLTIQRTQQEDSAVYLCASSPRGYNEQFFGPGTRLTVL.

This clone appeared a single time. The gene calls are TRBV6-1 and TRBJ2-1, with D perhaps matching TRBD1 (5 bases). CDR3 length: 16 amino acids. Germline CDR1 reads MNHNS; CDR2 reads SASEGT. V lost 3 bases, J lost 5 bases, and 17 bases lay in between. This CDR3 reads CASSDYRQTSHNEQFF. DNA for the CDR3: TGTGCCAGCAGTGACTATCGACAGACATCACACAATGAGCAGTTCTTC.

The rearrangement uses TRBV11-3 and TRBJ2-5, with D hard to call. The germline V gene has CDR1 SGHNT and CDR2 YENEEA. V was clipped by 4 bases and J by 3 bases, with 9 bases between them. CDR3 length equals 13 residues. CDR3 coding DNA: TGTGCCAGCAGCTGGTTGGCGGAAGAGACCCAGTACTTC. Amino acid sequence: CASSWLAEETQYF.

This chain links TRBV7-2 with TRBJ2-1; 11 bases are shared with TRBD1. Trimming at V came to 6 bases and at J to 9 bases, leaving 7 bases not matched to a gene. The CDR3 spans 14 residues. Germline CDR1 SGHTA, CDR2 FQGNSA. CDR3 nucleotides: TGTGCCAGCAGACTAGGACAGGGGGCGTTTGAGCAGTTCTTC. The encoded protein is CASRLGQGAFEQFF.

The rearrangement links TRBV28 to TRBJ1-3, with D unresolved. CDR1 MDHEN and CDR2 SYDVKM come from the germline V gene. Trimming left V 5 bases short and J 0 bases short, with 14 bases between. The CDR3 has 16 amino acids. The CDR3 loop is CASSPPLGSSGNTIYF. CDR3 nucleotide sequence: TGTGCCAGCAGTCCACCGCTAGGAAGCTCTGGAAACACCATATATTTT. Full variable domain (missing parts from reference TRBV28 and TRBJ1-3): DVKVTQSSRYLVKRTGEKVFLECVQDMDHENMFWYRQDPGLGLRLIYFSYDVKMKEKGDIPEGYSVSREKKERFSLILESASTNQTSMYLCASSPPLGSSGNTIYFGEGSWLTVV.

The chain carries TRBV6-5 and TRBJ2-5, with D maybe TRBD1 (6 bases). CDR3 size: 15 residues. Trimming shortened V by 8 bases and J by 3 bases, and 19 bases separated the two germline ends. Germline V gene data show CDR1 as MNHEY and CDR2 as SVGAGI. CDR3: CASGPSLGAEETQYF. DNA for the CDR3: TGTGCCAGCGGCCCAAGCCTGGGGGCAGAAGAGACCCAGTACTTC.